This T cell receptor (beta chain) was captured in a study of cytomegalovirus exposure and HLA in healthy donors. Study conclusions and caveats: The CMV antigen specificity of three CMV-associated chains was confirmed through in vitro analysis.

This CDR3 contains 10 residues. V was trimmed by 1 base and J by 12 bases, leaving 9 bases between them. The germline CDR1 and CDR2 sequences are DFQATT and SNEGSKA (reference sequence). Primers for the PCR totalled 60 Vbeta and 13 Jbeta. Assay used: immunoSEQ multiplex PCR; TCRdb lists only in-frame clones, some missing. The sample yields about 98,000 clones, 65% to 80% seen once. Comment on this clone: Its antigen is not identified.

The material sequenced was PBMCs. The genes are TRBV20-1 and TRBJ1-2; D is unclear. This receptor was identified in a human donor in good health. Here the CDR3 reads CSARGIGNTF. DNA for the CDR3: TGCAGTGCTAGAGGGATCGGGAACACCTTC.